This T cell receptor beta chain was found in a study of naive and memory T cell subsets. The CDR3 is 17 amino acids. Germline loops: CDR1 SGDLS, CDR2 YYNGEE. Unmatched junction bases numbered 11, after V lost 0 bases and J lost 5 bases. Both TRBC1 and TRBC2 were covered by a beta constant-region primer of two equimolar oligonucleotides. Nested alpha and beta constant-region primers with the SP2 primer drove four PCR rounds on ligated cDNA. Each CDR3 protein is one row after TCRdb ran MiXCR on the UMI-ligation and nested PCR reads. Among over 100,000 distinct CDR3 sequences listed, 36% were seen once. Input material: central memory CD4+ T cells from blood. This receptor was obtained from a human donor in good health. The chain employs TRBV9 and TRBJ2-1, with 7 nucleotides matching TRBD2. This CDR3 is CASSVAASGGPHNEQFF. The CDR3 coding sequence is TGTGCCAGCAGCGTAGCGGCTAGCGGAGGCCCCCACAATGAGCAGTTCTTC.